The entry below describes one T cell receptor (beta chain). What antigen it recognizes has not been identified. One base away there is no much larger clone; base qualities are not given. Using the deep immunoSEQ assay, TCR CDR3 regions were amplified from genomic DNA by multiplex PCR. Extracted genomic DNA from each cell subset was distributed evenly across all wells of several immunoSEQ 96-well plates, and each plate was treated as a replicate. Each replicate PCR for sorted subsets received approximately 200 ng genomic DNA, equal to 28,000 or so T cell genomes. Purified libraries were quantified with a Qubit 3.0 fluorometer, sized on a Bioanalyzer 2100, and re-quantified with the KAPA Library Quantification kit. A separate single-read 150-cycle Illumina NextSeq 550 flow cell was used to sequence each immunoSEQ 96-well plate. On the authors' methods: Because the immunoSEQ output held only junctional sequences and lacked quality scores, the filtering could not match the filtering applied to full-length reads. Sequences were annotated with PyIR, a Python wrapper for IgBLAST v1.9, and V/J genes and CDR3 were assigned using IMGT germline references. Reads were filtered out if the reads had weak V/J assignments (E-value above 1e-6), no CDR3, stop codons, out-of-frame junctions, or ambiguous translated residues. V3J clonotypes were defined by identical inferred V gene, J gene, and CDR3 amino acid sequence. Percentage overlap between repertoires was computed as shared unique clonotypes divided by the size of the smaller repertoire. Repertoire richness was assessed with RTK rarefaction, the Chao1 estimator, and Recon v2.1 estimates of unobserved clonotypes. For all TCRbeta clonotypes obtained by the gDNA method from a few donors, generation probabilities were computed with OLGA. The source is immuneACCESS, and TCRdb retained only in-frame sequences with V and J called. Part of the clones is not carried over; for the studies checked, unresolved V genes explain less than half of this, and the remainder is unexplained. The DNA gave D and trimming, while V, J and clone size come from that table. This sample has over 2 million clones in its table, and about 95% of those were observed once. Around 0.13% of the sample comes from the top ten.

The data belong to a study of shared clonotypes between healthy human individuals (dated by TCRdb to the early 2020s). In the study overall: A few men and two women, aged 18 to 49 years, made up the cohort. Per donor, three plates each were used for CD4 naive and CD4 memory, two for CD8 naive, and one for CD8 memory. The study deeply sequenced blood TCR repertoires of several healthy adults to estimate repertoire size and the extent of clonotype sharing between individuals. To increase sequencing depth and limit assay-specific biases, different laboratories used diverse techniques to prepare libraries and sequence TCR repertoires. Per donor, leukapheresis produced somewhere between about 0.94 and 9 billion PBMCs. Overall study results and their limits: Based on pairwise subsampling, the degree of clonotype sharing among donors was expected to be affected by sequencing depth. When several donors were compared, the shared fraction of clonotypes was 5% to 6.5% for naive CD4, less than 4% for naive CD8, 2.3% for memory CD4, and approximately 0.4% for memory CD8. Because the study included a small number of donors, the genetic and exposure-history diversity represented was limited. Compared with non-shared clonotypes, the clonotypes found in all four sorted-subset donors had higher generation probabilities. Only blood was sampled, and tissue TCR repertoires likely differ from those in blood. Naive subsets generally had larger estimated clonotype richness than memory subsets did. Incomplete sequencing was indicated by rarefaction of sorted-subset datasets, despite the large sequencing depth.

According to the germline V gene, CDR1 reads SGHRS and CDR2 reads YFSETQ. V sheds 0 bases and J sheds 0 bases, leaving 11 bases between their ends. The CDR3 runs 16 amino acids, cysteine and phenylalanine included. The only DNA kept is the CDR3, 48 bases in frame from the first base. The donors were healthy, HIV-negative adults who had no recently reported acute infections or vaccinations. Every donor was a Caucasian adult residing in Nashville, Tennessee, USA. CD4+ T cells were enriched through magnetic negative selection, after which naive cells were positively selected on CD45RA and the remaining negative fraction served as the memory subset. Blood was obtained by leukapheresis, after which PBMCs were separated by Ficoll-Histopaque density gradient centrifugation and cryopreserved in liquid nitrogen vapor phase. Analytical flow cytometry was used to check the purity and quantity of each magnetically sorted T cell population. Each sorted fraction had its genomic DNA isolated and then quantified by UV absorbance on a Nanodrop 2000c.

This clonotype was sampled from a man between 18 and 29 years old in good health. The V and J genes are TRBV5-1 and TRBJ2-3; no D gene call is confident. Sequenced: naive CD4+ T cells sorted from blood. The sample's cell subset or site label, in plain terms: CD45RA+ positively selected. The nucleotides read TGCGCCAGCAGCTTGGATGGTAGTACTAGCACAGATACGCAGTATTTT. Translation gives CASSLDGSTSTDTQYF.